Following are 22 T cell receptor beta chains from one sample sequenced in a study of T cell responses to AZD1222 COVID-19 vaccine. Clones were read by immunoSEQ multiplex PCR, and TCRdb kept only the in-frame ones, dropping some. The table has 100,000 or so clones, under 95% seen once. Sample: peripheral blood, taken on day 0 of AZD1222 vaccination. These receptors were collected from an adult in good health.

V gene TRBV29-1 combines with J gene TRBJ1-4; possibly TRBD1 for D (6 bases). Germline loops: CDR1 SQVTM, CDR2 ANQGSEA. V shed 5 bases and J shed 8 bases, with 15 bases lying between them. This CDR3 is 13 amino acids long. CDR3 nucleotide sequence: TGCAGCGTTTTAAAGGGGGACGGCGAAAAACTGTTTTTT. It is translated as CSVLKGDGEKLFF. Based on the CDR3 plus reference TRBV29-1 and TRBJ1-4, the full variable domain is SAVISQKPSRDICQRGTSLTIQCQVDSQVTMMFWYRQQPGQSLTLIATANQGSEATYESGFVIDKFPISRPNLTFSTLTVSNMSPEDSSIYLCSVLKGDGEKLFFGSGTQLSVL.

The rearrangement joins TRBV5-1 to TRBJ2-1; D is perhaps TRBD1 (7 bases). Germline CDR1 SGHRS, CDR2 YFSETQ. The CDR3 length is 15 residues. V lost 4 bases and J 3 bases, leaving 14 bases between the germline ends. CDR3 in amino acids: CASSPQGTGYNEQFF. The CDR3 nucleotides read TGCGCCAGCAGCCCACAGGGGACTGGCTACAATGAGCAGTTCTTC.

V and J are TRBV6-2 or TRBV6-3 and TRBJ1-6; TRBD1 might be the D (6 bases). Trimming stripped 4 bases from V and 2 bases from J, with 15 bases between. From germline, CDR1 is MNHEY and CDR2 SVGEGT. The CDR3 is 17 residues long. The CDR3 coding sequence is TGTGCCAGCAGTTCGAGCGACAGGAGAGCCTATAATTCACCCCTCCACTTT. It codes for CASSSSDRRAYNSPLHF.

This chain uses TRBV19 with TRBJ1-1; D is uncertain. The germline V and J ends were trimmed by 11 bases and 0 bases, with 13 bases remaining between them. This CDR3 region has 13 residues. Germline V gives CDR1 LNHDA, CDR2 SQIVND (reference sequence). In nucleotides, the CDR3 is TGTGCCCTCAATAGGGCGGTGAACACTGAAGCTTTCTTT. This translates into CALNRAVNTEAFF. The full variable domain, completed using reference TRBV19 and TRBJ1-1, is DGGITQSPKYLFRKEGQNVTLSCEQNLNHDAMYWYRQDPGQGLRLIYYSQIVNDFQKGDIAEGYSVSREKKESFPLTVTSAQKNPTAFYLCALNRAVNTEAFFGQGTRLTVV.

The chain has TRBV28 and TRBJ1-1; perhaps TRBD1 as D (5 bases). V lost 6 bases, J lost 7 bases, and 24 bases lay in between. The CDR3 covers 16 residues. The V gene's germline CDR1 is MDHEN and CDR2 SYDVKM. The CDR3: CASRGTTGVRFFEAFF. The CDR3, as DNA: TGTGCCAGCAGAGGGACGACTGGAGTTCGTTTTTTTGAAGCTTTCTTT.

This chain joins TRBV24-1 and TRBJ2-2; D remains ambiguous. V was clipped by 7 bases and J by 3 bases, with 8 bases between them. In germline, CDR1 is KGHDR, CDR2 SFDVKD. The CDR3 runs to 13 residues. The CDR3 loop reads CATRKVDTGELFF. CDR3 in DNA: TGTGCCACCAGAAAGGTGGACACCGGGGAGCTGTTTTTT.

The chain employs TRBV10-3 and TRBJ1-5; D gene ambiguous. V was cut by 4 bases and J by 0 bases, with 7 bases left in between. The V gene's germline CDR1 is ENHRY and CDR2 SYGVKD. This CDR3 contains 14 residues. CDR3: CAISAGNSNQPQHF. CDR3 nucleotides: TGTGCCATCAGTGCCGGGAATAGCAATCAGCCCCAGCATTTT.

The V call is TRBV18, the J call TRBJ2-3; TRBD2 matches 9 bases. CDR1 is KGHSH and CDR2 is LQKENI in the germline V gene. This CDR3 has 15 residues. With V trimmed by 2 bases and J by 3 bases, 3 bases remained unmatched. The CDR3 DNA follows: TGTGCCAGCTCACCAGGCCTAGCGGGGACAGATACGCAGTATTTT. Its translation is CASSPGLAGTDTQYF.

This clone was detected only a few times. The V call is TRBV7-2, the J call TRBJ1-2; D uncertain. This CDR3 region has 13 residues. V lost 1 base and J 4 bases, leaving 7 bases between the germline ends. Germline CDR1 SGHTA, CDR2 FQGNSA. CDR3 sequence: CASSLGGAYGYTF. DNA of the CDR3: TGTGCCAGCAGCTTAGGGGGAGCCTATGGCTACACCTTC.

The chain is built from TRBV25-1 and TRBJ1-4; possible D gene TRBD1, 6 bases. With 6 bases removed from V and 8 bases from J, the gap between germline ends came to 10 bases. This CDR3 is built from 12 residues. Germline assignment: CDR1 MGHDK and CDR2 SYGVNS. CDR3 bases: TGTGCCAGCAGCTCGGACAGCGAAAAACTGTTTTTT. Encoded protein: CASSSDSEKLFF.

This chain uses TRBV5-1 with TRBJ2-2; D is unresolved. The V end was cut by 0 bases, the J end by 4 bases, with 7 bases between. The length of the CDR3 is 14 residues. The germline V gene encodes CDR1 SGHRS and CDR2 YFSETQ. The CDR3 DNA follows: TGCGCCAGCAGCTTGGCCCGCGGCACCGGGGAGCTGTTTTTT. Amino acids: CASSLARGTGELFF.

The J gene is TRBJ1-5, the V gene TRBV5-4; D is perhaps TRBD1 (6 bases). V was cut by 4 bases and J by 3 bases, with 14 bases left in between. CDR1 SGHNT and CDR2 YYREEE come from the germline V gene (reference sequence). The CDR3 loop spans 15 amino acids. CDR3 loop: CASSPPAGVNQPQHF. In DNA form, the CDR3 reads TGTGCCAGCAGCCCCCCGGCAGGGGTCAATCAGCCCCAGCATTTT.

The CDR3 nucleotides are TGTGCCAGCAGTGAAGTGGGCAGGAGTAATTCACCCCTCCACTTT. Translated, it gives CASSEVGRSNSPLHF. The chain uses TRBV6-1 and TRBJ1-6; D uncertain. Per the germline V gene, CDR1 is MNHNS and CDR2 is SASEGT. Deletions cut 1 base from V and 6 bases from J, with 10 bases between. CDR3 size: 15 residues.

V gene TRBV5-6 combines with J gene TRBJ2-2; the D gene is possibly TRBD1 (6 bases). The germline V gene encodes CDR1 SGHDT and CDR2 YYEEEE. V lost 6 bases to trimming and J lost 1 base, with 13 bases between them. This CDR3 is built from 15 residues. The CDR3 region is CASTPQGLNTGELFF. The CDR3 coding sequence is TGTGCCAGCACCCCACAGGGATTGAACACCGGGGAGCTGTTTTTT. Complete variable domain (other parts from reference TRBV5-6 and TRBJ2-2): DAGVTQSPTHLIKTRGQQVTLRCSPKSGHDTVSWYQQALGQGPQFIFQYYEEEERQRGNFPDRFSGHQFPNYSSELNVNALLLGDSALYLCASTPQGLNTGELFFGEGSRLTVL.

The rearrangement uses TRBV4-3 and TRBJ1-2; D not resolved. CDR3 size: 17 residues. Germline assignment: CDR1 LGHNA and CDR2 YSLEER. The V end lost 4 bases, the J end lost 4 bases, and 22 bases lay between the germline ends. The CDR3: CASSPLGGGATIYGYTF. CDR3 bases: TGCGCCAGCAGCCCCCTGGGTGGTGGAGCTACGATCTATGGCTACACCTTC.

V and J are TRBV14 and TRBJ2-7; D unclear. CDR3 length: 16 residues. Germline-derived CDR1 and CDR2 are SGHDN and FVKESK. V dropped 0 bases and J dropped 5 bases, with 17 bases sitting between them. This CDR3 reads CASSQERPGPSDEQYF. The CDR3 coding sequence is TGTGCCAGCAGCCAAGAAAGGCCAGGCCCTTCGGACGAGCAGTACTTC. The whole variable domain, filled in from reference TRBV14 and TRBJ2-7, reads EAGVTQFPSHSVIEKGQTVTLRCDPISGHDNLYWYRRVMGKEIKFLLHFVKESKQDESGMPNNRFLAERTGGTYSTLKVQPAELEDSGVYFCASSQERPGPSDEQYFGPGTRLTVT.

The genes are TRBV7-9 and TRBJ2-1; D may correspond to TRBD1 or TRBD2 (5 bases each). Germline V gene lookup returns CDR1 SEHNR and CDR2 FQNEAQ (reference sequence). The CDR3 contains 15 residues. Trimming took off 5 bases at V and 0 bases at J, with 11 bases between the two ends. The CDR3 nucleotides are TGTGCCAGCAGCCGGGGCTCAAACTCCTACAATGAGCAGTTCTTC. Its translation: CASSRGSNSYNEQFF.

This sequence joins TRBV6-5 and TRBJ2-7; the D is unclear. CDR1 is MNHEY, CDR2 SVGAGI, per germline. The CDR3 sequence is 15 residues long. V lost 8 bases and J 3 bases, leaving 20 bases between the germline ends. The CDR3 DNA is TGTGCCAGCGCTCCCGCGGTAGCCCTTAGCTACGAGCAGTACTTC. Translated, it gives CASAPAVALSYEQYF.

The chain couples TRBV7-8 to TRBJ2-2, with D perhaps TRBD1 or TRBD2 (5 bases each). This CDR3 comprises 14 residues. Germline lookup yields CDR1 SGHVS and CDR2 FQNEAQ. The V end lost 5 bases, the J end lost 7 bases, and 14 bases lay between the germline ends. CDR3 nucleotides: TGTGCCAGCAGCATCCTAGCTAGGGGCGGGGAGCTGTTTTTT. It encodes CASSILARGGELFF.

CDR3 DNA: TGTGCCAGCAGCTTAAGGGGCGGGCCCACAGATACGCAGTATTTT. Translating gives CASSLRGGPTDTQYF. V gene TRBV7-3 combines with J gene TRBJ2-3; D may match TRBD1 or TRBD2 (5 bases each). Germline V CDR1 and CDR2: SGHTA, FQGTGA. With 1 base removed from V and 2 bases from J, the gap between germline ends came to 10 bases. This CDR3 spans 15 amino acids. Combining the CDR3 with reference TRBV7-3 and TRBJ2-3 gives the whole variable domain GAGVSQTPSNKVTEKGKYVELRCDPISGHTALYWYRQSLGQGPEFLIYFQGTGAADDSGLPNDRFFAVRPEGSVSTLKIQRTERGDSAVYLCASSLRGGPTDTQYFGPGTRLTVL.

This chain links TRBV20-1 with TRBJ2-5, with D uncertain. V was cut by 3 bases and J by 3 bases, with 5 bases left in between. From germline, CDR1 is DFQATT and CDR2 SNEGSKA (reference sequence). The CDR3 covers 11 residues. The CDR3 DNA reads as TGCAGTGCTAGCCCCGAAGAGACCCAGTACTTC. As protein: CSASPEETQYF.

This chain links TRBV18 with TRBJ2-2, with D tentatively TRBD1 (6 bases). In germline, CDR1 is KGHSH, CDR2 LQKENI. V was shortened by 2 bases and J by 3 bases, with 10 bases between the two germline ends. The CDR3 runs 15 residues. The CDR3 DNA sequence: TGTGCCAGCTCACCAGTAGGGGGTGACACCGGGGAGCTGTTTTTT. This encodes CASSPVGGDTGELFF.